Shown below are 27 T cell receptor beta chains from a single sample sequenced in a study of cytomegalovirus exposure and HLA in healthy donors. The PCR made use of 60 Vbeta and 13 Jbeta primers. Using immunoSEQ multiplex PCR, the repertoire was profiled, and TCRdb retains in-frame clones only, with some absent. The sample holds approximately 44,000 clones, about 85% seen once. Sequencing used PBMCs. The receptor set was obtained from a woman aged 40 to 49 in good health and CMV-seropositive.

The V call is TRBV15, the J call TRBJ2-7, with 10 nucleotides matching TRBD1. Germline V gene lookup returns CDR1 LNHNV and CDR2 YYDKDF (reference sequence). The CDR3 runs 15 residues. The V and J ends lost 3 bases and 2 bases, in that order; junction bases with no gene match: 4. CDR3 sequence (DNA): TGTGCCACCAGCAGGGGACAGGGGCCGACCTACGAGCAGTACTTC. This sequence encodes CATSRGQGPTYEQYF.

The V gene is TRBV18, the J gene TRBJ2-1, with 10 bases that match TRBD2. The germline V gene encodes CDR1 KGHSH and CDR2 LQKENI. The J segment lost 9 bases and the V segment lost 1 base, leaving 9 bases of the junction unmatched. The CDR3 covers 16 residues. This CDR3 reads CASSPRTSGEGVEQFF. The CDR3 DNA reads as TGTGCCAGCTCACCACGGACTAGCGGTGAGGGCGTTGAGCAGTTCTTC.

The V gene is TRBV6-1, the J gene TRBJ2-7; 10 nucleotides line up with TRBD2. The CDR3 length is 14 residues. Per germline, CDR1 MNHNS and CDR2 SASEGT. Unmatched junction bases numbered 3, after V lost 7 bases and J lost 0 bases. CDR3 nucleotides: TGTGCCAGCATTAGCGGGGGGAGCTCCTACGAGCAGTACTTC. Translated: CASISGGSSYEQYF.

V is TRBV19 and J is TRBJ1-6, with 9 positions matching TRBD1. Trimming removed 9 bases from V and 7 bases from J; junction bases left unmatched: 4. The CDR3 spans 13 residues. The germline CDR1 and CDR2 sequences are LNHDA and SQIVND (reference sequence). CDR3 coding DNA: TGTGCCAGCAAACAGGGGGCGAATTCACCCCTCCACTTT. Translation gives CASKQGANSPLHF.

This clone has only a few counts. The J gene is TRBJ2-7, the V gene TRBV7-9; 8 bases line up with TRBD1. The CDR3 contains 15 residues. The germline CDR1 and CDR2 sequences are SEHNR and FQNEAQ (reference sequence). V gave up 5 bases and J gave up 5 bases; unmatched junction bases: 11. CDR3 coding DNA: TGTGCCAGCAGCAGACACGGGACAGGCCCAAACGAGCAGTACTTC. Its protein product is CASSRHGTGPNEQYF.

This chain connects TRBV7-9 to TRBJ2-1; D may be TRBD2 (6 bases). CDR1 is SEHNR, CDR2 FQNEAQ, per germline (reference sequence). V dropped 4 bases and J dropped 2 bases, with 21 bases sitting between them. The CDR3 totals 18 residues. The CDR3 loop reads CASSSYGTTSRPYNEQFF. CDR3 in DNA: TGTGCCAGCAGCTCTTATGGGACCACTAGCAGACCCTACAATGAGCAGTTCTTC.

The chain joins TRBV19 to TRBJ2-5, with 13 bases fitting TRBD2. CDR1 and CDR2 (germline): LNHDA, SQIVND (reference sequence). J gave up 3 bases and V 1 base, and 5 bases lay outside the gene matches. This CDR3 comprises 17 residues. The CDR3 loop is CASSIAKGTSGEETQYF. The CDR3, as DNA: TGTGCCAGTAGTATAGCGAAAGGGACTAGCGGGGAAGAGACCCAGTACTTC.

The rearrangement uses TRBV18 and TRBJ1-1; D ambiguous. Looked up from germline, CDR1 is KGHSH and CDR2 is LQKENI. V shed 3 bases and J shed 11 bases, with 19 bases lying between them. The CDR3 sequence is 14 residues long. CDR3 in DNA: TGTGCCAGCTCACCTGGAGCGACTGCGGATTCGGCTTTCTTT. Its protein is CASSPGATADSAFF.

The rearrangement uses TRBV11-2 and TRBJ1-3; D is unresolved. CDR1 is SGHAT and CDR2 is FQNNGV in the germline V gene. The V end lost 0 bases, the J end lost 2 bases, and 5 bases lay between the germline ends. The length of the CDR3 is 14 residues. CDR3 residues: CASSLEQTGNTIYF. Written as DNA, the CDR3 is TGTGCCAGCAGCTTAGAACAGACTGGAAACACCATATATTTT.

The gene calls are TRBV19 and TRBJ1-5; D might be TRBD1 (6 bases). The germline V and J ends were trimmed by 6 bases and 7 bases, with 16 bases remaining between them. The CDR3 has 14 amino acids. Germline CDR1 reads LNHDA; CDR2 reads SQIVND (reference sequence). In nucleotides, the CDR3 is TGTGCCAGTAGCCTCAGGGGTGAGGGACAGCCCCAGCATTTT. As protein: CASSLRGEGQPQHF.

J is TRBJ2-7 and V is TRBV13, with TRBD2 matching over 7 bases. Germline V lookup: CDR1 PRHDT, CDR2 FYEKMQ (reference sequence). The CDR3 covers 17 residues. Germline trimming cut 4 bases from V and 0 bases from J; bases unmatched to any gene: 12. CDR3 region: CASSYNGLGGNSYEQYF. In nucleotides, the CDR3 is TGTGCCAGCAGCTACAACGGACTAGGCGGAAACTCCTACGAGCAGTACTTC.

This clone was seen only a few times. The V call is TRBV11-2, the J call TRBJ2-7, with TRBD1 identical over 7 bases. The CDR3 totals 13 residues. Trimming at V came to 3 bases and at J to 3 bases, leaving 2 bases not matched to a gene. CDR1 SGHAT and CDR2 FQNNGV come from the germline V gene. CDR3 in DNA: TGTGCCAGCAGCTTTCAGGGGGTCTACGAGCAGTACTTC. Its translation: CASSFQGVYEQYF. Combining the CDR3 with reference TRBV11-2 and TRBJ2-7 gives the whole variable domain EAGVAQSPRYKIIEKRQSVAFWCNPISGHATLYWYQQILGQGPKLLIQFQNNGVVDDSQLPKDRFSAERLKGVDSTLKIQPAKLEDSAVYLCASSFQGVYEQYFGPGTRLTVT.

The V call is TRBV7-9, the J call TRBJ1-6, with TRBD1 matching 7 bases. Trimming removed 1 base from V and 2 bases from J; junction bases left unmatched: 2. This CDR3 is 16 amino acids long. CDR1 and CDR2 (germline): SEHNR, FQNEAQ (reference sequence). Here the CDR3 reads CASSLGQGTYNSPLHF. CDR3 in DNA: TGTGCCAGCAGCTTAGGACAGGGAACCTATAATTCACCCCTCCACTTT. Full variable domain (outside the CDR3, taken from reference TRBV7-9 and TRBJ1-6): DTGVSQNPRHKITKRGQNVTFRCDPISEHNRLYWYRQTLGQGPEFLTYFQNEAQLEKSRLLSDRFSAERPKGSFSTLEIQRTEQGDSAMYLCASSLGQGTYNSPLHFGNGTRLTVT.

This chain links TRBV27 with TRBJ2-7; 8 nucleotides line up with TRBD1. CDR1 and CDR2 from the germline V gene are MNHEY and SMNVEV (reference sequence). The CDR3 spans 14 residues. V trimming: 5 bases; J trimming: 5 bases; junction bases outside the gene matches: 8. This chain's CDR3 is CASSPRQGFHEQYF. CDR3 DNA sequence: TGTGCCAGCAGTCCAAGACAGGGGTTCCACGAGCAGTACTTC.

This chain links TRBV28 with TRBJ1-2, with 8 bases identical to TRBD1. CDR1 and CDR2 (germline): MDHEN, SYDVKM. After removal of 5 bases from V and 11 bases from J, the junction contained 13 bases not matched to a gene. The CDR3 sequence is 14 residues long. The DNA of the CDR3 is TGTGCCAGCAGTACTTATGTGGGGGACAGGCGGTACACCTTC. It codes for CASSTYVGDRRYTF.

The chain joins TRBV28 to TRBJ1-1; 7 positions match TRBD1. CDR3 size: 15 residues. V shed 5 bases, J shed 0 bases, and the junction held 6 bases outside the gene matches. CDR1 and CDR2 (germline): MDHEN, SYDVKM. The CDR3 nucleotides are TGTGCCAGCAGTGAACAGGGGACTCTGAACACTGAAGCTTTCTTT. It codes for CASSEQGTLNTEAFF.

V and J are TRBV14 and TRBJ2-3; 12 nucleotides agree with TRBD1. With V trimmed by 2 bases and J by 7 bases, 7 bases remained unmatched. The CDR3 length is 16 residues. Per germline, CDR1 SGHDN and CDR2 FVKESK. CDR3 sequence (DNA): TGTGCCAGCAGCCAACCCGGGACAGGGGGCCGTTATACGCAGTATTTT. Translated, it gives CASSQPGTGGRYTQYF.

The V and J genes are TRBV28 and TRBJ1-5; 10 bases fit TRBD1. The CDR3 is 15 amino acids. V lost 3 bases to trimming and J lost 6 bases; unmatched junction nucleotides: 5. Germline V gives CDR1 MDHEN, CDR2 SYDVKM. The CDR3 spells CASSFRGQGSQPQHF. CDR3 in DNA: TGTGCCAGCAGTTTTAGGGGACAGGGGAGTCAGCCCCAGCATTTT.

The chain joins TRBV5-6 to TRBJ2-7, with D possibly being TRBD1 (6 bases). The CDR3 totals 13 residues. V was shortened by 3 bases and J by 9 bases, with 16 bases between the two germline ends. From germline, CDR1 is SGHDT and CDR2 YYEEEE. The DNA of the CDR3 is TGTGCCAGCAGCTCCGAGCAGGGGCCGGGGCAGTACTTC. Protein: CASSSEQGPGQYF.

The chain has TRBV28 and TRBJ1-2; 8 bases line up with TRBD1. The ends lost 4 bases at V and 5 bases at J; junction bases unmatched: 15. Germline V gene lookup returns CDR1 MDHEN and CDR2 SYDVKM. CDR3 length: 17 residues. The CDR3 nucleotides are TGTGCCAGCAGTTCCCAAAGGACAGGGCAGACCAGATATGGCTACACCTTC. It translates to CASSSQRTGQTRYGYTF.

The CDR3 here is CATSRGGGAGGQPQHF. The CDR3 region has the DNA TGTGCCACCAGCAGAGGAGGAGGTGCAGGTGGTCAGCCCCAGCATTTT. V gene TRBV15 combines with J gene TRBJ1-5; D gene unclear. V shed 1 base and J shed 6 bases, with 16 bases lying between them. This CDR3 spans 16 amino acids. The germline CDR1 and CDR2 sequences are LNHNV and YYDKDF (reference sequence).

This chain connects TRBV18 to TRBJ1-1; D gene uncertain. CDR1 and CDR2 from the germline V gene are KGHSH and LQKENI. CDR3 length equals 13 residues. V lost 3 bases and J 5 bases, leaving 10 bases between the germline ends. CDR3 DNA sequence: TGTGCCAGCTCACCCCTTCAGGATACTGAAGCTTTCTTT. It encodes CASSPLQDTEAFF.

V gene TRBV21-1 combines with J gene TRBJ1-6. TRBV21-1 is a pseudogene. The length of the CDR3 is 15 residues. CDR3: CASSKGRGTNSPLHF. As DNA, the CDR3 is TGTGCCAGCAGCAAAGGTCGCGGGACCAATTCACCCCTCCACTTT.

The V and J genes are TRBV2 and TRBJ1-2, with D possibly TRBD1 on 6 matching bases. CDR1 and CDR2 from the germline V gene are SNHLY and FYNNEI. This CDR3 spans 16 amino acids. V was clipped by 5 bases and J by 1 base, with 17 bases between them. DNA for the CDR3: TGTGCCAGCAGTTATGGACAGACCCCCCTTAACTATGGCTACACCTTC. Its protein product is CASSYGQTPLNYGYTF.

This rearrangement joins TRBV18 to TRBJ2-1, with 10 bases aligning to TRBD1. The CDR3 loop spans 12 amino acids. J was trimmed by 6 bases and V by 11 bases; bases with no gene match: 4. Germline V gives CDR1 KGHSH, CDR2 LQKENI. The CDR3 sequence is CAGGQGFNEQFF. The CDR3 region has the DNA TGTGCCGGGGGACAGGGGTTCAATGAGCAGTTCTTC.

V and J are TRBV28 and TRBJ1-2; a possible D gene is TRBD1 (5 bases). The CDR3 is made up of 12 amino acids. The germline V gene encodes CDR1 MDHEN and CDR2 SYDVKM. Trimming took 8 bases from V and 2 from J, leaving 9 bases between them. The CDR3 protein is CASGRQNYGYTF. The CDR3 nucleotides are TGTGCCAGCGGACGACAGAACTATGGCTACACCTTC.

The chain uses TRBV5-1 and TRBJ2-2, with 7 bases matching TRBD2. The CDR3 covers 16 residues. Germline V gene sequence: CDR1 SGHRS, CDR2 YFSETQ. The ends lost 4 bases at V and 6 bases at J; junction bases unmatched: 12. The CDR3 reads CASSSSGRAGAGELFF. CDR3 DNA sequence: TGCGCCAGCAGCAGTTCTGGGAGGGCCGGGGCCGGGGAGCTGTTTTTT.